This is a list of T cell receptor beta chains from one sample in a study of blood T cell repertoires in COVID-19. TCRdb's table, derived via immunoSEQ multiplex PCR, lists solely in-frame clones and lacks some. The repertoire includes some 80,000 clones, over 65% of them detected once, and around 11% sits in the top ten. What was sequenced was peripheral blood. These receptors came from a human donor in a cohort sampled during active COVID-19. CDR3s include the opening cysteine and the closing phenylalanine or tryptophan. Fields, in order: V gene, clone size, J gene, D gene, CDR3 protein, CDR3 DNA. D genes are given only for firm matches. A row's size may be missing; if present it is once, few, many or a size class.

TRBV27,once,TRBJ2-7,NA,CASSKQYF,TGTGCCAGCAGCAAGCAGTACTTC
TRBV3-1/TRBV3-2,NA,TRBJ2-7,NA,CASSQRNYEQYF,TGTGCCAGCAGCCAGAGGAACTACGAGCAGTACTTC
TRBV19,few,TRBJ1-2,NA,CASSGTSIRNYGYTF,TGTGCCAGTAGCGGGACTTCCATTCGTAACTATGGCTACACCTTC
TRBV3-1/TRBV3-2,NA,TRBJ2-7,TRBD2,CASSHLAGPLEQYF,TGTGCCAGCAGCCACCTAGCGGGGCCCTTAGAGCAGTACTTC
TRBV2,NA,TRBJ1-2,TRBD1,CASSENRGANYGYTF,TGTGCCAGCAGTGAAAACAGGGGGGCTAACTATGGCTACACCTTC
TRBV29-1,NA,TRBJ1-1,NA,CSVEEAGAEAFF,TGCAGCGTTGAAGAGGCAGGGGCTGAAGCTTTCTTT
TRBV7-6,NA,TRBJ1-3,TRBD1,CASSSTGRRPGNTIYF,TGTGCCAGCAGCTCGACAGGGAGACGCCCGGGAAACACCATATATTTT
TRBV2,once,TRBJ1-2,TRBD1,CASRLEPRGQGAPFTF,TGTGCCAGCAGACTAGAACCCCGGGGACAGGGGGCCCCTTTCACCTTC
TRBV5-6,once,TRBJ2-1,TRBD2,CASSLRGGAYNEQFF,TGTGCCAGCAGCTTGCGCGGGGGGGCCTACAATGAGCAGTTCTTC
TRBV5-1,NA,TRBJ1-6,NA,CASSLDPYNSPLHF,TGCGCCAGCAGCTTGGATCCTTATAATTCACCCCTCCACTTT
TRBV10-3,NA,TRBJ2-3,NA,CAIREGYGRPGTDTQYF,TGTGCCATCAGAGAAGGGTACGGACGCCCGGGGACAGATACGCAGTATTTT
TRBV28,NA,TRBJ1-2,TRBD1,CASSLIGRGNYGYTF,TGTGCCTCGAGTTTAATCGGCAGGGGGAACTATGGCTACACCTTC
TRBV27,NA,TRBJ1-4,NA,CASSLFFFDSPSNEKLFF,TGTGCCAGCAGTTTATTTTTCTTTGACAGCCCCTCTAATGAAAAACTGTTTTTT
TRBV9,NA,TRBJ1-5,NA,CASSLQGNQPQHF,TGTGCCAGCAGCCTACAGGGCAATCAGCCCCAGCATTTT
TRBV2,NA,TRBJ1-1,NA,CASSESGGGLGEAFF,TGTGCCAGCAGTGAATCGGGGGGTGGACTGGGTGAAGCTTTCTTT
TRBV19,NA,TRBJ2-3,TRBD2,CASSIGGGTPPMF,TGTGCCAGTAGTATAGGCGGGGGGACTCCCCCCATGTTT
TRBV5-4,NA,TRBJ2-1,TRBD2,CASSSGLAGYNEQFF,TGTGCCAGCAGCTCCGGACTAGCGGGTTACAATGAGCAGTTCTTC
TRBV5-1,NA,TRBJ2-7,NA,CASSLEGGFEQYF,TGCGCCAGCAGCTTAGAGGGTGGGTTCGAGCAGTACTTC
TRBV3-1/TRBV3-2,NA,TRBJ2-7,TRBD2,CASSQGTSGTYEQYF,TGTGCCAGCAGCCAGGGGACTAGCGGGACCTACGAGCAGTACTTC
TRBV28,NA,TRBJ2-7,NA,CASSLIGDEQYF,TGTGCCAGCAGTTTAATCGGGGACGAGCAGTACTTC
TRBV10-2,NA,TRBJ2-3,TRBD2,CASSEPSGGIPDTQYF,TGCGCCAGCAGTGAACCTAGCGGGGGGATCCCAGATACGCAGTATTTT
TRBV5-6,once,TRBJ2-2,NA,CASSLFGGANTGELFF,TGTGCCAGCAGCTTGTTCGGAGGAGCGAACACCGGGGAGCTGTTTTTT
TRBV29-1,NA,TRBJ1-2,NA,CSVWTSSGYTF,TGCAGCGTTTGGACAAGCAGCGGCTACACCTTC
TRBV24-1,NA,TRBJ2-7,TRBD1,CATPRLGQGPYEQYF,TGTGCCACCCCCCGCCTTGGACAGGGTCCCTACGAGCAGTACTTC
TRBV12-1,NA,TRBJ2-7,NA,CASSSKGQGPYEQYF,TGTGCCAGCAGCAGCAAGGGACAGGGCCCCTACGAGCAGTACTTC
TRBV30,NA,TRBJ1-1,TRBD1,CAWSLGDRNTEAFF,TGTGCCTGGAGTCTCGGGGACAGAAACACTGAAGCTTTCTTT
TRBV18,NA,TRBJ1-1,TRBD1,CASSLTGINTEAFF,TGTGCCAGCTCACTGACAGGGATCAACACTGAAGCTTTCTTT
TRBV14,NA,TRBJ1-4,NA,CASSQDLPTNEKLFF,TGTGCCAGCAGCCAAGATCTTCCAACTAATGAAAAACTGTTTTTT
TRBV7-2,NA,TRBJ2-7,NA,CASSLALAVTYEQYF,TGTGCCAGCAGCTTAGCCTTAGCGGTTACCTACGAGCAGTACTTC
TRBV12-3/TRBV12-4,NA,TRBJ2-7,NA,CASSLGQASEQYF,TGTGCCAGCAGTTTAGGCCAAGCTAGCGAGCAGTACTTC
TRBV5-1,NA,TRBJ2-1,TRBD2,CASSSGKGEQFF,TGCGCCAGCAGCAGCGGGAAGGGTGAGCAGTTCTTC
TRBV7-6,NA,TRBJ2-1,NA,CASSPGGRPRGEQFF,TGTGCCAGCAGCCCCGGGGGGCGTCCGCGGGGTGAGCAGTTCTTC
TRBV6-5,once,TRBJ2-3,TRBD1,CASRLDRVTDTQYF,TGTGCCAGCAGACTAGACAGGGTAACAGATACGCAGTATTTT
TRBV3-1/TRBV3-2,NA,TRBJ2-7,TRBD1,CASSPGLDRGLFDEQYF,TGTGCCAGCAGCCCAGGATTGGACAGGGGGCTCTTCGACGAGCAGTACTTC
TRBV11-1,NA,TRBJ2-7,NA,CASSLADSPPAF,TGTGCCAGCAGCTTAGCCGACAGTCCACCAGCTTTC
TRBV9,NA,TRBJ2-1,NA,CASSAGENSYNEQFF,TGTGCCAGCAGCGCTGGGGAGAACTCCTACAATGAGCAGTTCTTC
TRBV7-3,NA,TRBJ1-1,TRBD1,CASSTGTGDAEAFF,TGTGCCAGCAGTACCGGGACAGGGGACGCTGAAGCTTTCTTT
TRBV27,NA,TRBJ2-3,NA,CASSLRRVRTDTQYF,TGTGCCAGCAGTTTACGGCGGGTGAGGACAGATACGCAGTATTTT
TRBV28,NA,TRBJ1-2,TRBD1,CASAGGFNYGYTF,TGTGCCAGCGCAGGGGGCTTCAACTATGGCTACACCTTC
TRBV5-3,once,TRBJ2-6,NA,CARSLEQADGANVLTF,TGTGCCAGAAGCTTGGAACAGGCCGATGGGGCCAACGTCCTGACTTTC
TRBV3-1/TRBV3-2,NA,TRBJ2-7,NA,CASSQGGGYEQYF,TGTGCCAGCAGCCAAGGTGGGGGGTACGAGCAGTACTTC
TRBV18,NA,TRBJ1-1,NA,CASKTGNTEAFF,TGTGCCAGCAAGACGGGGAACACTGAAGCTTTCTTT
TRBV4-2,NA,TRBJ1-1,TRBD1,CASSQEGTGNTEAFF,TGTGCCAGCAGCCAAGAAGGGACAGGCAACACTGAAGCTTTCTTT
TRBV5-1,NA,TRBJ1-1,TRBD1,CASSPGQVDTEAFF,TGCGCCAGCAGCCCGGGACAGGTGGACACTGAAGCTTTCTTT
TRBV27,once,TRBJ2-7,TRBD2,CASSLTSAYSYEQYF,TGTGCCAGCAGCCTAACTAGCGCTTACTCCTACGAGCAGTACTTC
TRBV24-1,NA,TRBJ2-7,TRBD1,CATSDSRTGTYEQYF,TGTGCCACCAGTGATTCCCGGACAGGGACCTACGAGCAGTACTTC
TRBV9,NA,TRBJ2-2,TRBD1,CASSVGTGKVNTGELFF,TGTGCCAGCAGCGTCGGGACAGGGAAGGTAAACACCGGGGAGCTGTTTTTT
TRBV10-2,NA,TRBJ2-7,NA,CASSEPGYEQYF,TGCGCCAGCAGTGAGCCCGGCTACGAGCAGTACTTC
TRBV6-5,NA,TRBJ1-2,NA,CASSIPTGQFYGYTF,TGTGCCAGCAGTATACCCACCGGACAGTTCTATGGCTACACCTTC
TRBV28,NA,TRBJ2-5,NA,CASSLGILRKAATQYF,TGTGCCAGCAGTTTAGGAATCCTTAGAAAAGCGGCAACGCAGTACTTC
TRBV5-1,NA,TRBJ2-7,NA,CASSYRENPLTYEQYF,TGCGCCAGCAGCTACCGGGAAAACCCCCTTACTTACGAGCAGTACTTC
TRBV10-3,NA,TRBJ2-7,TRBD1,CAMGQAYEQYF,TGTGCCATGGGACAGGCGTACGAGCAGTACTTC